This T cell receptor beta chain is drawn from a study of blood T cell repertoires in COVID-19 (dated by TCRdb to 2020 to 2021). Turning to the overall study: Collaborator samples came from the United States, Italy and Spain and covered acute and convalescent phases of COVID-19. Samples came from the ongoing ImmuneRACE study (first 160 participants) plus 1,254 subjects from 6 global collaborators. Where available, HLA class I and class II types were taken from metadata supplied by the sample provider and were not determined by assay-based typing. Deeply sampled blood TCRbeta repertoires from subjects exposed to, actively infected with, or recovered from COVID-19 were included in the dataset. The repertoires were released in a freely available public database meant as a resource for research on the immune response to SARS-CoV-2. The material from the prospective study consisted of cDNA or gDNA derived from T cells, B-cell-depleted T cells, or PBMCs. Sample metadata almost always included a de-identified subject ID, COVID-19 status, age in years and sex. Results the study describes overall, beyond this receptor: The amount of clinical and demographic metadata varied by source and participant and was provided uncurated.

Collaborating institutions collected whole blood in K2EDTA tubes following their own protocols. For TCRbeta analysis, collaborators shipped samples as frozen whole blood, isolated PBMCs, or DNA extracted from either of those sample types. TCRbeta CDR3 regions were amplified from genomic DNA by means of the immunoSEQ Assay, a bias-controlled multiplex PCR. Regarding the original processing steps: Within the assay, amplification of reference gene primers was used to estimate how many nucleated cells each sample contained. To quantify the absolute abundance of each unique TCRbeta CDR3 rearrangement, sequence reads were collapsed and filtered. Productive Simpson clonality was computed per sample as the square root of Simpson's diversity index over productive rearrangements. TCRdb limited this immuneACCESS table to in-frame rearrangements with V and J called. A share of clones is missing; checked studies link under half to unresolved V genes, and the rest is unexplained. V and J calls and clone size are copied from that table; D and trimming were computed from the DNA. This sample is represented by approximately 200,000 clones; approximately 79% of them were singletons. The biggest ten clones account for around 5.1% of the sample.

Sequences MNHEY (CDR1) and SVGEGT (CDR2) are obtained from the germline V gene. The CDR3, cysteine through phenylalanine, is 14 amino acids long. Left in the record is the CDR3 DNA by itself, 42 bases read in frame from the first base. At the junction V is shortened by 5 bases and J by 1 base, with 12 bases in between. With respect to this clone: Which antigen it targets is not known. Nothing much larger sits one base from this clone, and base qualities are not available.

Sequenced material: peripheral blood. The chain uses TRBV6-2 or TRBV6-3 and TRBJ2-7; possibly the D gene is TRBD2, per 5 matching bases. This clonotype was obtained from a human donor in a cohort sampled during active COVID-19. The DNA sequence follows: TGTGCCAGCAGTCCCGCTAGCCGATCCTACGAGCAGTACTTC. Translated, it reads CASSPASRSYEQYF.